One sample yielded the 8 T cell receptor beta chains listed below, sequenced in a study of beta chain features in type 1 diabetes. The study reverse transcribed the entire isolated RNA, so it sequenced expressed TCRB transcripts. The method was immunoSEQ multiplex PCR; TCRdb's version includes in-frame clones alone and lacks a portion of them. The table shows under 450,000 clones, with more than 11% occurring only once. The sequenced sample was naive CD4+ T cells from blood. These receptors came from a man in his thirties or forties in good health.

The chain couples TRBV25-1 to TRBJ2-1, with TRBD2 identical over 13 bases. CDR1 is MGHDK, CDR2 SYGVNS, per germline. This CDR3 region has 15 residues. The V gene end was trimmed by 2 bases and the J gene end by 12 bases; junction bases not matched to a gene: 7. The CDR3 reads CASSEGLAGVSAQFF. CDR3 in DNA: TGTGCCAGCAGTGAAGGACTAGCGGGGGTATCCGCGCAGTTCTTC.

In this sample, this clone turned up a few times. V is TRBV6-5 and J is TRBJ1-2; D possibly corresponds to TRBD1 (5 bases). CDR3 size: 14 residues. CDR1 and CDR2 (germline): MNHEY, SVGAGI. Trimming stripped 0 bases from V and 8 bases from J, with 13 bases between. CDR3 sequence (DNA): TGTGCCAGCAGTTACTCGAGAGGGGCACGAGGCTACACCTTC. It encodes CASSYSRGARGYTF.

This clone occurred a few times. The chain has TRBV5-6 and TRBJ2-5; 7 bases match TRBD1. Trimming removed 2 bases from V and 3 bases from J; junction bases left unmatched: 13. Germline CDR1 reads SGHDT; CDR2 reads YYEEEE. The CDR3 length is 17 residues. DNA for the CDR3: TGTGCCAGCAGCTTTGCCCCTATCAGGGGGTATGAAGAGACCCAGTACTTC. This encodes CASSFAPIRGYEETQYF. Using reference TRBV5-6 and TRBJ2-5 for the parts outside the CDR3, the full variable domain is DAGVTQSPTHLIKTRGQQVTLRCSPKSGHDTVSWYQQALGQGPQFIFQYYEEEERQRGNFPDRFSGHQFPNYSSELNVNALLLGDSALYLCASSFAPIRGYEETQYFGPGTRLLVL.

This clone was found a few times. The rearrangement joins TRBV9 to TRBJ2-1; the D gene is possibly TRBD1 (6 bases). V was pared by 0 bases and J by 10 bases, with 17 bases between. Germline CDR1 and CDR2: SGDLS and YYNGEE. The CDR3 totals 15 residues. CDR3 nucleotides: TGTGCCAGCAGCGTAGCACCTCAGGGGTCCTACGAGCAGTTCTTC. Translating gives CASSVAPQGSYEQFF.

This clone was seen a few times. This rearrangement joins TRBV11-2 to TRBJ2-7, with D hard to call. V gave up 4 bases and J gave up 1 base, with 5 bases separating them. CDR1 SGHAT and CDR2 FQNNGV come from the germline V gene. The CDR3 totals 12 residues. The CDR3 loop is CASSSVSYEQYF. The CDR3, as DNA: TGTGCCAGCAGCTCCGTATCCTACGAGCAGTACTTC.

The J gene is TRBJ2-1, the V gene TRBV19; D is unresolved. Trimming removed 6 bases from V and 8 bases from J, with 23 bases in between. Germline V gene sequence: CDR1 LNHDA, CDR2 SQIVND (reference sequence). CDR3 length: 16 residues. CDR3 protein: CASRQTPVHGIDEQFF. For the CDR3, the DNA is TGTGCCAGTAGACAAACCCCCGTCCATGGTATCGATGAGCAGTTCTTC.

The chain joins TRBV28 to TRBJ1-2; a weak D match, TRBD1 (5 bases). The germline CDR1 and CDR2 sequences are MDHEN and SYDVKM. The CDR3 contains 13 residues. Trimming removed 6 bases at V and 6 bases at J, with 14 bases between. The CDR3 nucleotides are TGTGCCAGCAGGTCGCAGGGCACCAATGGCTACACCTTC. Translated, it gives CASRSQGTNGYTF.

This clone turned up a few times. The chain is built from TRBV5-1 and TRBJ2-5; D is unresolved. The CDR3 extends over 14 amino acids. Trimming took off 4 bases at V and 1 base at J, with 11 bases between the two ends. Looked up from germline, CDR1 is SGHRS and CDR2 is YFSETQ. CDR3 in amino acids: CASSQPPFQETQYF. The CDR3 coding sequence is TGCGCCAGCAGCCAACCACCCTTCCAAGAGACCCAGTACTTC.